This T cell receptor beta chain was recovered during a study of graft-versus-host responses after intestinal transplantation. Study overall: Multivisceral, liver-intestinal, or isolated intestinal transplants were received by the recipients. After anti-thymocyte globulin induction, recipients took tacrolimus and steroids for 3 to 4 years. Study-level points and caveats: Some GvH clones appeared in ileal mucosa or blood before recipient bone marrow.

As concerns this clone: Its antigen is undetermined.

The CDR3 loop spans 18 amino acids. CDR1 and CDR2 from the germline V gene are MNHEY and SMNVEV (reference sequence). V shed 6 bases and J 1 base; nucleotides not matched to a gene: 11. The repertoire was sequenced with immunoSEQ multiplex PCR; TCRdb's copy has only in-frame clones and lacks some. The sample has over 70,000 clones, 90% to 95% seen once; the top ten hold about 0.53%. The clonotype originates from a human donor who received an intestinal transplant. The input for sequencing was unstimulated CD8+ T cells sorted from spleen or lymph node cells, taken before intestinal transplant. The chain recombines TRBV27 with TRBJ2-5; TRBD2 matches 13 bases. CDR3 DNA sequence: TGTGCCAGCAGCCCTACCGGGACTAGCGGGACCTTCCAAGAGACCCAGTACTTC. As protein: CASSPTGTSGTFQETQYF.